This T cell receptor (beta chain) was captured in a study of CD8 T cells in ankylosing spondylitis. Whole-study results and caveats: Some motif variants were previously reported in reactive arthritis synovial fluid and blood. A TCR beta motif of 7 to 9 highly homologous variants seemed to mark ankylosing spondylitis blood. Reportedly, matched ankylosing spondylitis synovial fluid was significantly enriched for disease-linked clones.

The table lists this clonotype with a few counts. The antigen remains undetermined. Per germline, CDR1 ENHRY and CDR2 SYGVKD. Trimming shortened V by 7 bases and J by 5 bases, and 12 bases separated the two germline ends. CDR3 length: 13 residues. As the method for making TCR beta libraries, quantitative 5'-RACE with molecular barcodes was used. TCRdb re-derived calls from the 5' RACE reads in MiXCR, one entry per CDR3 protein. The sample consists of around 770,000 distinct CDR3 sequences, 12% of them appearing once. Sequencing used blood, either unsorted or a sorted T cell fraction (not recorded which). This sequence originates from a male donor with ankylosing spondylitis. The chain links TRBV10-3 to TRBJ1-5; D gene uncertain. This CDR3 reads CAITNRMDQPQHF. CDR3 bases: TGTGCCATCACGAACAGAATGGATCAGCCCCAGCATTTT.